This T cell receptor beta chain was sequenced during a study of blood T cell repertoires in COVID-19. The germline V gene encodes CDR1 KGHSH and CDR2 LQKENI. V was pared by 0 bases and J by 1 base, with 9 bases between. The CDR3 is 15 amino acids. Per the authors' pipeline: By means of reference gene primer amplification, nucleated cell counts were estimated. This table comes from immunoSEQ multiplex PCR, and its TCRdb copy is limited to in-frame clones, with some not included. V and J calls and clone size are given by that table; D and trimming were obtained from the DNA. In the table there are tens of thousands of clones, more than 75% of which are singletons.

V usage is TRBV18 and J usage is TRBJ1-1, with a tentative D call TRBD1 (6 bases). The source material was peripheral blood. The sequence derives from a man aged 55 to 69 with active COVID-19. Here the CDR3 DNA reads TGTGCCAGCTCACCACCGCTGGGACAGAACACTGAAGCTTTCTTT. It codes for CASSPPLGQNTEAFF.